The clone carrying this T cell receptor (beta chain) was seen only once. Its antigen is unidentified. The data stem from a study of vaccination effects on CD4 cells after COVID-19. Unmatched junction bases numbered 4, after V lost 5 bases and J lost 9 bases. The CDR3 is 14 residues long. Germline assignment: CDR1 LGHDT and CDR2 YNNKEL (reference sequence). Study-wide results and limits: Convalescent patients were few in the study, and early post-infection timepoints were absent.

Within the ViraFEST assay, antigen-specific CD4+ T cells underwent expansion with viral peptide pools prior to sequencing. Scientists isolated CD4+ T cells after an approximately 10-day culture period ended. Nucleocapsid antibodies were negative in the vaccine recipients, who had never had SARS-CoV-2 infection. It was with 10 IU/ml IL-2 and around 10 ug/ml peptides that a few million PBMC per well were cultured. IL-2 medium supplanted half the medium on days 3 and 7. Data came from immunoSEQ multiplex PCR; TCRdb stores just in-frame clones and leaves some out. The sample records tens of thousands of clones, 65% to 85% being singletons.

This sequence originates from a human donor who received a COVID-19 vaccine. The sample was CD4+ T cells from PBMCs cultured with HCoV-OC43 spike peptides, taken before COVID-19 vaccination. The subset here: HCoV-OC43 spike overlapping peptide pool stimulation. The genes are TRBV3-1 (or the pseudogene TRBV3-2) and TRBJ1-6, with 10 bases aligning to TRBD1. The CDR3 region is CASSLGQGSSPLHF. CDR3 nucleotide sequence: TGTGCCAGCAGCTTGGGACAGGGGAGTTCACCCCTCCACTTT.